The next 17 T cell receptor beta chains were all read from a single sample in a study of blood T cell repertoires in COVID-19. Some clones are missing from TCRdb's copy, which holds only in-frame ones; the method was immunoSEQ multiplex PCR. The sample consists of around 350,000 clones, more than 75% of them appearing once. The source material was peripheral blood. All receptors derive from a human donor in a cohort sampled during active COVID-19.

The rearrangement joins TRBV6-5 to TRBJ1-2; no definite D call. V was pared by 10 bases and J by 9 bases, with 15 bases between. CDR3 length equals 11 residues. Germline-derived CDR1 and CDR2 are MNHEY and SVGAGI. The CDR3 spells CATATAYSYTF. The CDR3 DNA follows: TGTGCCACCGCGACTGCTTACAGCTACACCTTC.

This clone occurred a few times. The rearrangement links TRBV24-1 to TRBJ2-7, with TRBD1 as a possible D gene (5 bases). CDR1 is KGHDR and CDR2 is SFDVKD in the germline V gene. Trimming pared 0 bases from V and 3 bases from J, leaving 14 bases between. The CDR3 extends over 16 amino acids. The CDR3 region is CATSDLARGTDYEQYF. The CDR3 nucleotides read TGTGCCACCAGTGATTTGGCTAGGGGAACCGACTACGAGCAGTACTTC.

The chain uses TRBV7-2 and TRBJ1-2; D is uncertain. Germline V CDR1 and CDR2: SGHTA, FQGNSA. The V gene lost 5 bases and the J gene lost 8 bases, with 18 bases spanning the gap. CDR3 length: 14 amino acids. The CDR3 protein is CASSPTLARVGYTF. In DNA form, the CDR3 reads TGTGCCAGCAGCCCAACATTGGCGCGGGTCGGCTACACCTTC.

V gene TRBV9 combines with J gene TRBJ2-5, with a weak D call TRBD1 (7 bases). V was cut by 3 bases and J by 0 bases, with 12 bases left in between. This CDR3 contains 15 residues. Germline V gene lookup returns CDR1 SGDLS and CDR2 YYNGEE. The CDR3 sequence: CASSGGRGDQETQYF. The DNA of the CDR3 is TGTGCCAGCAGCGGGGGCAGGGGGGACCAAGAGACCCAGTACTTC.

The CDR3 protein is CASSHRLGVPYEQYF. In DNA, the CDR3 is TGTGCCAGCAGCCACCGCCTCGGGGTCCCCTACGAGCAGTACTTC. The V call is TRBV7-9, the J call TRBJ2-7; D may be TRBD2 (5 bases). CDR1 is SEHNR, CDR2 FQNEAQ, per germline (reference sequence). The germline V and J ends were trimmed by 5 bases and 2 bases, with 16 bases remaining between them. This CDR3 is built from 15 residues.

The chain carries TRBV19 and TRBJ1-2; D gene unclear. Trimming took off 5 bases at V and 1 base at J, with 8 bases between the two ends. CDR3 size: 13 residues. Germline CDR1 is LNHDA and CDR2 is SQIVND (reference sequence). CDR3 residues: CASSGQLNYGYTF. The CDR3 DNA reads as TGTGCCAGTAGTGGGCAGCTTAACTATGGCTACACCTTC.

This chain connects TRBV19 to TRBJ1-2, with D possibly being TRBD1 (6 bases). Germline CDR1 is LNHDA and CDR2 is SQIVND (reference sequence). V was clipped by 3 bases and J by 5 bases, with 19 bases between them. The CDR3 contains 16 residues. The CDR3 here is CASSMSGQPRGYGYTF. Written as DNA, the CDR3 is TGTGCCAGTAGTATGAGTGGACAGCCCCGCGGATATGGCTACACCTTC.

The gene calls are TRBV2 and TRBJ2-5, with TRBD2 as a possible D gene (6 bases). Germline CDR1 SNHLY, CDR2 FYNNEI. The CDR3 is made up of 15 amino acids. Trimming shortened V by 2 bases and J by 4 bases, and 14 bases separated the two germline ends. The DNA for the CDR3 is TGTGCCAGCAGTGAAACTAGCTCACCGGGAGAGACCCAGTACTTC. It translates to CASSETSSPGETQYF.

J is TRBJ2-7 and V is TRBV25-1; 11 bases match TRBD2. This CDR3 comprises 15 residues. Germline V gene sequence: CDR1 MGHDK, CDR2 SYGVNS. V was clipped by 3 bases and J by 5 bases; unmatched bases: 6. The CDR3: CASSDSASGGNEQYF. The CDR3 DNA is TGTGCCAGCAGTGACTCGGCTAGCGGGGGGAACGAGCAGTACTTC.

The genes are TRBV19 and TRBJ2-5; weak D call: TRBD1 (6 bases). CDR3 length equals 13 residues. V lost 5 bases and J 4 bases, leaving 11 bases between the germline ends. CDR1 LNHDA and CDR2 SQIVND come from the germline V gene (reference sequence). The CDR3: CASSPQGSETQYF. The DNA for the CDR3 is TGTGCCAGTAGTCCACAGGGTTCAGAGACCCAGTACTTC.

The genes are TRBV5-4 and TRBJ2-7; TRBD1 agrees at 7 bases. Per the germline V gene, CDR1 is SGHNT and CDR2 is YYREEE (reference sequence). There are 15 residues in the CDR3. V trimming: 2 bases; J trimming: 0 bases; junction bases outside the gene matches: 5. This CDR3 reads CASSFRDRDSYEQYF. In nucleotides, the CDR3 is TGTGCCAGCAGCTTCCGCGACAGGGACTCCTACGAGCAGTACTTC.

This rearrangement joins TRBV19 to TRBJ1-2; no clear D. Per the germline V gene, CDR1 is LNHDA and CDR2 is SQIVND (reference sequence). This CDR3 comprises 14 residues. Trimming shortened V by 3 bases and J by 4 bases, and 12 bases separated the two germline ends. CDR3 DNA sequence: TGTGCCAGTAGTATGCTCAGGTCCCCCTATGGCTACACCTTC. Amino acids: CASSMLRSPYGYTF.

The chain couples TRBV7-2 to TRBJ2-7; 9 nucleotides line up with TRBD1. The CDR3 is 15 residues long. CDR1 SGHTA and CDR2 FQGNSA come from the germline V gene. The V and J ends lost 0 bases and 4 bases, in that order; junction bases with no gene match: 4. CDR3 residues: CASSLARDRGYEQYF. CDR3 DNA sequence: TGTGCCAGCAGCTTAGCACGTGACAGGGGGTACGAGCAGTACTTC.

V gene TRBV15 combines with J gene TRBJ1-4; D might be TRBD1 (6 bases). CDR3 length: 16 residues. In germline, CDR1 is LNHNV, CDR2 YYDKDF (reference sequence). Trimming stripped 1 base from V and 3 bases from J, with 12 bases between. CDR3 in amino acids: CATSRGGGDPNEKLFF. DNA of the CDR3: TGTGCCACCAGCAGAGGAGGGGGGGACCCTAATGAAAAACTGTTTTTT.

This clone occurred a few times. This chain connects TRBV11-2 to TRBJ1-6; D possibly corresponds to TRBD1 (6 bases). V lost 3 bases, J lost 9 bases, and 15 bases lay in between. This CDR3 has 15 residues. CDR1 is SGHAT and CDR2 is FQNNGV in the germline V gene. CDR3 in amino acids: CASSFRGLGASPLHF. The DNA of the CDR3 is TGTGCCAGCAGCTTCAGGGGTCTAGGTGCTTCACCCCTCCACTTT.

The gene calls are TRBV24-1 and TRBJ2-2, with a tentative D call TRBD1 (6 bases). The CDR3 extends over 17 amino acids. V lost 6 bases and J 1 base, leaving 17 bases between the germline ends. Germline V gene sequence: CDR1 KGHDR, CDR2 SFDVKD. DNA of the CDR3: TGTGCCACCAGTACCTCCGGGACACGGAAGAACACCGGGGAGCTGTTTTTT. This encodes CATSTSGTRKNTGELFF.

This chain links TRBV30 with TRBJ2-7, with D possibly being TRBD1 (6 bases). The ends were cut back, 7 bases at V and 1 base at J, with 11 bases in the middle. The germline V gene encodes CDR1 GTSNPN and CDR2 SVGIG (reference sequence). The CDR3 loop spans 12 amino acids. Written as DNA, the CDR3 is TGTGCCTCAACGGACAGATCCTACGAGCAGTACTTC. Its protein product is CASTDRSYEQYF.